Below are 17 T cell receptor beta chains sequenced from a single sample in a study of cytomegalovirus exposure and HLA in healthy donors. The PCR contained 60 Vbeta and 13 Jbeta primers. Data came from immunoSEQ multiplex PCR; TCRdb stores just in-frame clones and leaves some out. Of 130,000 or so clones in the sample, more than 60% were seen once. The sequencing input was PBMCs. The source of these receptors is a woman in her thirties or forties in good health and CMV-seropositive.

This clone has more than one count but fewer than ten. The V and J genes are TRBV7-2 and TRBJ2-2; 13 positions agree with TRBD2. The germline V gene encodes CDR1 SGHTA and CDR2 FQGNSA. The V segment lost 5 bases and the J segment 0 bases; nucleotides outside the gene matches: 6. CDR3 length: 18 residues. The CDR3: CASSPRLAGGPNTGELFF. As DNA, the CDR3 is TGTGCCAGCAGCCCGAGACTAGCGGGGGGCCCGAACACCGGGGAGCTGTTTTTT.

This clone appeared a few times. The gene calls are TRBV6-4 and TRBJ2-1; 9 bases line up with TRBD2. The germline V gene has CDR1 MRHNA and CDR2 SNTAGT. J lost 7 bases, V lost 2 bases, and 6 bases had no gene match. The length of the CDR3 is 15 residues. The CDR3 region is CASSDDAGGQNEQFF. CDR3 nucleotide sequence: TGTGCCAGCAGTGACGATGCGGGGGGGCAGAATGAGCAGTTCTTC.

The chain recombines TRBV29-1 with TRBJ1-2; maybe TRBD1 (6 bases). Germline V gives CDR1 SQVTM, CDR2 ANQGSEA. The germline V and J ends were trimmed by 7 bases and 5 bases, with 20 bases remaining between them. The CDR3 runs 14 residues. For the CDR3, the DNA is TGCAGCGCGAGTGATGGGGGCGATGCGTATGGCTACACCTTC. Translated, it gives CSASDGGDAYGYTF.

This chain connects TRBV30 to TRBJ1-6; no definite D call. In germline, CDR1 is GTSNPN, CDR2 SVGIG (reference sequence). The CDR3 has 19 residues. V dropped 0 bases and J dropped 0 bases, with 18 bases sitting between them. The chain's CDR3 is CAWSVRAGSFSSYNSPLHF. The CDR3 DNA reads TGTGCCTGGAGTGTACGGGCCGGGAGTTTTAGCTCCTATAATTCACCCCTCCACTTT.

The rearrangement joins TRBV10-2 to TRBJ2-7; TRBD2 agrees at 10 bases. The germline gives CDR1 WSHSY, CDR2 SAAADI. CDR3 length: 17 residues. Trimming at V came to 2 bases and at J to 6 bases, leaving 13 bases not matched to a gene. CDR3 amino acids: CASSEAELAGAPLEQYF. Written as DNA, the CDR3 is TGCGCCAGCAGTGAGGCGGAGCTAGCGGGAGCACCCCTCGAGCAGTACTTC.

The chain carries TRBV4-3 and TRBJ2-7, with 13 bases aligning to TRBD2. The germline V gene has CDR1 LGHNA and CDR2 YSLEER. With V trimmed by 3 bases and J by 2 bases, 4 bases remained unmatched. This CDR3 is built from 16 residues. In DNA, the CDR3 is TGCGCCAGCAGCCAGTACGGACTAGCGGGAGCCTACGAGCAGTACTTC. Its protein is CASSQYGLAGAYEQYF.

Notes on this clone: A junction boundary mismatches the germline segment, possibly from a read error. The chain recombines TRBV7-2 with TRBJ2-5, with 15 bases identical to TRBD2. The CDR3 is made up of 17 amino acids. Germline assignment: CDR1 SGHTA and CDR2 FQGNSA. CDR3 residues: CAGSSAGTSGRKETQYF. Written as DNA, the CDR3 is TGTGCCGGCAGCTCAGCCGGGACTAGCGGGAGGAAAGAGACCCAGTACTTC. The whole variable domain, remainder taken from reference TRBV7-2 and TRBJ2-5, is GAGVSQSPSNKVTEKGKDVELRCDPISGHTALYWYRQSLGQGLEFLIYFQGNSAPDKSGLPSDRFSAERTGGSVSTLTIQRTQQEDSAVYLCAGSSAGTSGRKETQYFGPGTRLLVL.

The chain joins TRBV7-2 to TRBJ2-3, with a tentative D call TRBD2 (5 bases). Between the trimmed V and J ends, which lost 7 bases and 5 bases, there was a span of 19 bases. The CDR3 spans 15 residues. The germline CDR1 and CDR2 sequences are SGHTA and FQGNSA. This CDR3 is CASNLLRTGKDTQYF. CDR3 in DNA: TGTGCCAGCAACCTGCTTCGGACGGGGAAAGATACGCAGTATTTT.

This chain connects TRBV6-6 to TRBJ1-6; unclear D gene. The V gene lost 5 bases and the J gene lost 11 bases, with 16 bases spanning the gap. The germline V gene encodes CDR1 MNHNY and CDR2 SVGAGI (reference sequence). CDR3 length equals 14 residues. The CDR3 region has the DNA TGTGCCAGCAGTCCTACCGGGGTTCAGACACCCCTCCACTTT. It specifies CASSPTGVQTPLHF.

The CDR3 sequence is CASSDAASAQETQYF. In DNA, the CDR3 is TGCGCCAGCAGTGACGCGGCTAGCGCTCAAGAGACCCAGTACTTC. The chain couples TRBV10-1 to TRBJ2-5; D might be TRBD2 (6 bases). CDR1 WNHNN and CDR2 SYGVQD come from the germline V gene (reference sequence). V lost 3 bases and J lost 2, with 13 bases in between. This CDR3 is 15 amino acids long.

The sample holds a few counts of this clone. The CDR3 spells CSGSYNEQFF. DNA for the CDR3: TGCAGCGGCAGCTACAATGAGCAGTTCTTC. This chain uses TRBV29-1 with TRBJ2-1; D is uncertain. The CDR3 contains 10 residues. The germline V and J ends were trimmed by 7 bases and 3 bases, with 4 bases remaining between them. CDR1 and CDR2 from the germline V gene are SQVTM and ANQGSEA.

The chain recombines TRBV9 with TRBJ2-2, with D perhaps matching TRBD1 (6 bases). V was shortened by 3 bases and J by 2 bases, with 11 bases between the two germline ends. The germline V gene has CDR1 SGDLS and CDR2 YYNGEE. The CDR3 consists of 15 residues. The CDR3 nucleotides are TGTGCCAGCAGCGAAACAGGGAAAAACACCGGGGAGCTGTTTTTT. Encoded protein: CASSETGKNTGELFF.

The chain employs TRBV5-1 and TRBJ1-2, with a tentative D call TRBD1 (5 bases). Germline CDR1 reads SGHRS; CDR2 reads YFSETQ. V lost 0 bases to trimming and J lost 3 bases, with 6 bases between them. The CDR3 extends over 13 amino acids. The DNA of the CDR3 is TGCGCCAGCAGCTTGGGACAGCACTATGGCTACACCTTC. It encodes CASSLGQHYGYTF. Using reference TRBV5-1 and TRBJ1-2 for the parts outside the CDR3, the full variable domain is KAGVTQTPRYLIKTRGQQVTLSCSPISGHRSVSWYQQTPGQGLQFLFEYFSETQRNKGNFPGRFSGRQFSNSRSEMNVSTLELGDSALYLCASSLGQHYGYTFGSGTRLTVV.

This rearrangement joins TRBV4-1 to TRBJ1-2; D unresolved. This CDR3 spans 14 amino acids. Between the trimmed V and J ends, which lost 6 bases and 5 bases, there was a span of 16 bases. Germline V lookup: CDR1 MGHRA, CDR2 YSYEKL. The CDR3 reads CASSIGKGAYGYTF. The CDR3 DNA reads TGCGCCAGCAGTATTGGGAAGGGAGCATATGGCTACACCTTC.

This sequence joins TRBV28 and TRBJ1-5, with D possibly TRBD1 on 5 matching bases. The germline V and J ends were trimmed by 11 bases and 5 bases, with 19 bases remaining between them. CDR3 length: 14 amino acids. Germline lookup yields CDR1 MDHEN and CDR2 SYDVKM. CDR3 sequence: CASRVGGVDQPQHF. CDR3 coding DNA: TGTGCCTCGCGGGTCGGGGGGGTGGATCAGCCCCAGCATTTT.

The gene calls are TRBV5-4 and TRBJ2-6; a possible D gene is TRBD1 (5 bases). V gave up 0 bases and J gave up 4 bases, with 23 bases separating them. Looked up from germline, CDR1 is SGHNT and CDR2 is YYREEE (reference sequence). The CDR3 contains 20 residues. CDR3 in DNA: TGTGCCAGCAGCTTGGGGTCTGAGGCAACAGGTGCTTACGGGGCCAACGTCCTGACTTTC. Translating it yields CASSLGSEATGAYGANVLTF.

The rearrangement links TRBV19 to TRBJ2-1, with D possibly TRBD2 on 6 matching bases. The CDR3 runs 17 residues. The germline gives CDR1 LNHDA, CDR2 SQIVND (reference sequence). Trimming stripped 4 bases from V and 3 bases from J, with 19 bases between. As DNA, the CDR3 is TGTGCCAGTAGTACGGGGACTCACCCTGTGAGCTACAATGAGCAGTTCTTC. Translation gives CASSTGTHPVSYNEQFF.